This T cell receptor beta chain was identified during a study of identical twins. The V gene end was trimmed by 2 bases and the J gene end by 3 bases; junction bases not matched to a gene: 6. The CDR3 runs 15 residues. Germline V CDR1 and CDR2: LGHNA, YSLEER. This clonotype turned up a few times. Its antigen is currently unknown. Study results and caveats: When twins shared out-of-frame alpha sequences, those sequences had excess low generation probability. The analysis was cross-sectional rather than longitudinal within donors. Reduced insertions were recorded for abundant cord blood beta clonotypes, with no such pattern in memory repertoires.

The cDNA had a unique molecular identifier and a template-switch universal primer site. TCRdb re-derived calls from the 5' RACE reads in MiXCR, one entry per CDR3 protein. Of hundreds of thousands of distinct CDR3 sequences in the sample, about a tenth were seen once. Input material: memory (CD45RO+) T cells sorted from blood. The receptor was isolated from a woman under 30 in good health. The chain recombines TRBV4-3 with TRBJ1-1, with 7 bases identical to TRBD1. CDR3 bases: TGCGCCAGCAGCCAAAGACAGGGTGTCGACACTGAAGCTTTCTTT. This codes for CASSQRQGVDTEAFF.